This TCR beta chain emerged from a study of PD-1 blockade in classical Hodgkin lymphoma. General study findings and limits: It was reported that newly diagnosed patients had less baseline TCR diversity than healthy donors. Complete responders matched newly diagnosed patients in baseline diversity.

V shed 5 bases and J shed 5 bases, with 19 bases lying between them. The CDR3 contains 16 residues. Germline loops: CDR1 MNHEY, CDR2 SMNVEV (reference sequence). Repertoires were generated with immunoSEQ multiplex PCR, while TCRdb's copy carries only in-frame clones and drops some. Here the sample spans 84,000 or so clones, about nine tenths being singletons. After autologous stem cell transplantation all patients relapsed, and prior brentuximab vedotin exposure differed between cohorts. Best overall response was complete response, partial response or progressive disease in these relapsed/refractory classical Hodgkin lymphoma patients. Regarding this clone: Its antigen is unknown.

This TCR was recovered from a human donor with classical Hodgkin lymphoma. Sequenced here: peripheral blood mononuclear cells (PBMCs), sampled before the second cycle of nivolumab. The gene calls are TRBV27 and TRBJ1-5; the D is unclear. The CDR3 coding sequence is TGTGCCAGCAGTCCACGGACGGGAGGTGGGGATCAGCCCCAGCATTTT. Translated: CASSPRTGGGDQPQHF.